The T cell receptor beta chain described here comes from a study of monozygotic twins with cystic fibrosis. Study results and limitations: The repertoire was suggested to be naive-dominated, clonality median around 0.01. Shared CDR3 numbers were not associated with age, concordance or severity.

A single count supports this clone. Its cognate antigen is unknown. Libraries were prepared by immunoSEQ multiplex PCR; TCRdb keeps only in-frame clonotypes and omits some of them. The table records 35,000 or so clones, approximately 87% of them present only once. Per germline, CDR1 SEHNR and CDR2 FQNEAQ (reference sequence). CDR3 length: 14 amino acids. V lost 4 bases and J 0 bases, leaving 8 bases between the germline ends. V usage is TRBV7-9 and J usage is TRBJ2-3; weak D call: TRBD2 (5 bases). Material for sequencing was blood. The sequence was collected from a girl aged 2 to 9 with cystic fibrosis. The CDR3 sequence is CASSSRTSTDTQYF. CDR3 DNA sequence: TGTGCCAGCAGCTCGCGGACTAGCACAGATACGCAGTATTTT.